These 23 T cell receptor beta chains came from one sample sequenced in a study of Ad26.COV2.S vaccination and SARS-CoV-2 variants. This sample's treatment: 19 received Ad26.COV2.S at low or high dose, single or two shots; about 5 received placebo; per-sample allocation not given. Specimen acquisition occurred on day 63 following the initial vaccine or placebo injection. The table came from immunoSEQ multiplex PCR; TCRdb's copy has only in-frame clones and leaves some out. This table has more than 250,000 clones, 87% appearing once. The input for sequencing was peripheral blood, taken in a trial of Ad26.COV2.S vaccine versus placebo. The receptors were gathered from a person aged 18-65 years who received the Ad26.COV2.S COVID-19 vaccine or a placebo.

V gene TRBV2 combines with J gene TRBJ1-5; 7 bases line up with TRBD1. With 1 base clipped from V and 6 bases from J, the junction kept 6 bases outside the gene matches. The CDR3 totals 15 residues. CDR1 is SNHLY, CDR2 FYNNEI, per germline. The CDR3: CASSEGGQGGQPQHF. The DNA for the CDR3 is TGTGCCAGCAGTGAAGGAGGTCAGGGGGGTCAGCCCCAGCATTTT. The variable domain in full, with the rest retrieved from reference TRBV2 and TRBJ1-5, is EPEVTQTPSHQVTQMGQEVILRCVPISNHLYFYWYRQILGQKVEFLVSFYNNEISEKSEIFDDQFSVERPDGSNFTLKIRSTKLEDSAMYFCASSEGGQGGQPQHFGDGTRLSIL.

J is TRBJ1-3 and V is TRBV19, with unresolved D. Germline V gives CDR1 LNHDA, CDR2 SQIVND (reference sequence). This CDR3 is 12 amino acids long. Trimming took off 7 bases at V and 6 bases at J, with 10 bases between the two ends. The CDR3 here is CASNGLLNTIYF. CDR3 in DNA: TGTGCCAGTAACGGACTACTAAACACCATATATTTT.

J is TRBJ2-2 and V is TRBV18; 9 bases agree with TRBD2. Germline CDR1 and CDR2: KGHSH and LQKENI. This CDR3 is built from 17 residues. The V and J ends lost 1 base and 4 bases, in that order; junction bases with no gene match: 7. CDR3 coding DNA: TGTGCCAGCTCACCACGAAGGGTAGCGGGAGCCACCGGGGAGCTGTTTTTT. Its protein product is CASSPRRVAGATGELFF.

The chain uses TRBV27 and TRBJ1-5; TRBD1 aligns across 10 bases. The J segment lost 5 bases and the V segment lost 6 bases, leaving 7 bases of the junction unmatched. There are 15 residues in the CDR3. Looked up from germline, CDR1 is MNHEY and CDR2 is SMNVEV (reference sequence). CDR3 nucleotide sequence: TGTGCCAGCAGAACCGACAGGGGGCGCGATCAGCCCCAGCATTTT. Its translation: CASRTDRGRDQPQHF.

The chain couples TRBV2 to TRBJ2-1, with D possibly TRBD2 on 5 matching bases. Trimming pared 3 bases from V and 8 bases from J, leaving 17 bases between. CDR1 and CDR2 (germline): SNHLY, FYNNEI. The CDR3 is 15 residues long. CDR3 protein: CASSELARSPHEQFF. Here the CDR3 DNA reads TGTGCCAGCAGTGAGCTAGCCCGGAGTCCCCATGAGCAGTTCTTC.

V gene TRBV6-6 combines with J gene TRBJ1-6; the D gene is possibly TRBD1 (5 bases). This CDR3 contains 16 residues. V lost 2 bases and J lost 9, with 17 bases in between. Germline values: CDR1 MNHNY, CDR2 SVGAGI (reference sequence). The CDR3 here is CASSYGQGTLSSPLHF. The DNA of the CDR3 is TGTGCCAGCAGTTACGGGCAAGGGACCTTATCTTCACCCCTCCACTTT.

This chain joins TRBV30 and TRBJ1-6; 7 bases are a match to TRBD1. The CDR3 totals 13 residues. Looked up from germline, CDR1 is GTSNPN and CDR2 is SVGIG (reference sequence). V lost 5 bases, J lost 6 bases, and 4 bases stayed unmatched. CDR3 bases: TGTGCCTGGGGAAGGGACAGTAATTCACCCCTCCACTTT. Protein: CAWGRDSNSPLHF. The full variable domain, in which reference TRBV30 and TRBJ1-6 provide the parts outside the CDR3, is SQTIHQWPATLVQPVGSPLSLECTVEGTSNPNLYWYRQAAGRGLQLLFYSVGIGQISSEVPQNLSASRPQDRQFILSSKKLLLSDSGFYLCAWGRDSNSPLHFGNGTRLTVT.

J is TRBJ2-3 and V is TRBV27; 12 bases map to TRBD2. CDR1 MNHEY and CDR2 SMNVEV come from the germline V gene (reference sequence). After removal of 5 bases from V and 4 bases from J, the junction contained 4 bases not matched to a gene. The CDR3 is 15 residues long. This CDR3 is CASSPSGRGADTQYF. CDR3 in DNA: TGTGCCAGCAGTCCTAGCGGGAGGGGCGCAGATACGCAGTATTTT.

This clone appeared a single time. The chain has TRBV6-1 and TRBJ2-3; D might be TRBD1 (6 bases). This CDR3 is 15 amino acids long. V was trimmed by 2 bases and J by 0 bases, leaving 9 bases between them. The germline V gene has CDR1 MNHNS and CDR2 SASEGT. CDR3 region: CASSERTASTDTQYF. As DNA, the CDR3 is TGTGCCAGCAGTGAAAGGACAGCCAGCACAGATACGCAGTATTTT.

The chain links TRBV13 to TRBJ2-7; a weak D match, TRBD2 (5 bases). Trimming took off 4 bases at V and 3 bases at J, with 13 bases between the two ends. Per the germline V gene, CDR1 is PRHDT and CDR2 is FYEKMQ (reference sequence). CDR3 size: 14 residues. The CDR3 spells CASSYIDEGYEQYF. In DNA form, the CDR3 reads TGTGCCAGCAGCTACATCGACGAGGGCTACGAGCAGTACTTC.

This chain links TRBV4-1 with TRBJ1-2; the D is unclear. This CDR3 contains 13 residues. Trimming shortened V by 1 base and J by 5 bases, and 8 bases separated the two germline ends. Germline CDR1 reads MGHRA; CDR2 reads YSYEKL. The CDR3 here is CASSQGVDYGYTF. The DNA of the CDR3 is TGCGCCAGCAGCCAAGGGGTGGATTATGGCTACACCTTC.

V is TRBV12-3 or TRBV12-4 and J is TRBJ2-7; a weak D match, TRBD1 (6 bases). V shed 5 bases and J shed 5 bases, with 10 bases lying between them. This CDR3 has 12 amino acids. The CDR3 DNA reads TGTGCCAGCAGTCCGACAGGCCACGAGCAGTACTTC. Protein: CASSPTGHEQYF.

This chain joins TRBV25-1 and TRBJ2-1, with a possible D match to TRBD2 (6 bases). The CDR3 length is 15 residues. Germline CDR1 MGHDK, CDR2 SYGVNS. V was trimmed by 3 bases and J by 7 bases, leaving 16 bases between them. For the CDR3, the DNA is TGTGCCAGCAGTGACCCTAGCGCCCGGAGAAATGAGCAGTTCTTC. It codes for CASSDPSARRNEQFF.

The count of this clone is one. This chain uses TRBV3-1 (or the pseudogene TRBV3-2) with TRBJ2-5, with 8 bases fitting TRBD1. V gave up 2 bases and J gave up 6 bases; unmatched junction bases: 17. Germline CDR1 and CDR2: LGHDT and YNNKEL (reference sequence). CDR3 length: 18 amino acids. The CDR3 loop reads CASSQPLAGQGASKTQYF. As DNA, the CDR3 is TGTGCCAGCAGCCAACCTTTAGCAGGGCAGGGGGCATCGAAGACCCAGTACTTC.

This clone showed up just a few times. The V gene is TRBV10-3, the J gene TRBJ1-2, with 9 positions matching TRBD1. The CDR3 contains 13 residues. The germline gives CDR1 ENHRY, CDR2 SYGVKD. V shed 4 bases and J 8 bases; nucleotides not matched to a gene: 5. CDR3 bases: TGTGCCATCAGTGTGGACAGGGGATGGGGCTACACCTTC. This encodes CAISVDRGWGYTF.

The gene calls are TRBV21-1 and TRBJ2-7; TRBD2 reflects the table's D call only, with no check against the DNA. TRBV21-1 is deemed a pseudogene. The CDR3 contains 11 residues. The DNA for the CDR3 is TGTGCCTACCACCGGGAGGGCGAGCAGTACTTC. Its translation is CAYHREGEQYF.

As to this clone: The sample has other DNA sequences that encode this CDR3 too. V and J are TRBV12-3 or TRBV12-4 and TRBJ1-1; the D gene is possibly TRBD1 (5 bases). V was pared by 3 bases and J by 2 bases, with 7 bases between. This CDR3 is built from 13 residues. CDR3 region: CASSFGQNTEAFF. In nucleotides, the CDR3 is TGTGCCAGCAGTTTCGGACAAAACACTGAAGCTTTCTTT.

This chain joins TRBV7-9 and TRBJ1-4, with D unresolved. Trimming took off 5 bases at V and 0 bases at J, with 16 bases between the two ends. The CDR3 has 17 residues. Germline V CDR1 and CDR2: SEHNR, FQNEAQ (reference sequence). The CDR3 coding sequence is TGTGCCAGCAGCGAAAGTCTGAGGAGTGCAACTAATGAAAAACTGTTTTTT. Its translation: CASSESLRSATNEKLFF.

The rearrangement links TRBV5-1 to TRBJ2-3; 8 bases are a match to TRBD2. This CDR3 comprises 16 residues. Germline values: CDR1 SGHRS, CDR2 YFSETQ. The J segment lost 2 bases and the V segment lost 4 bases, leaving 9 bases of the junction unmatched. CDR3 protein: CASSPGTRRPTDTQYF. CDR3 sequence (DNA): TGCGCCAGCAGCCCCGGGACTAGAAGACCCACAGATACGCAGTATTTT.

The chain couples TRBV2 to TRBJ2-7; D might be TRBD2 (5 bases). V was pared by 8 bases and J by 3 bases, with 14 bases between. The CDR3 covers 13 residues. Germline lookup yields CDR1 SNHLY and CDR2 FYNNEI. The CDR3 sequence is CASRGSYDYEQYF. The CDR3 DNA is TGTGCCAGCCGAGGGTCGTATGACTACGAGCAGTACTTC.

The V gene is TRBV28, the J gene TRBJ2-1, with 7 bases lining up with TRBD2. This CDR3 comprises 14 residues. V was pared by 3 bases and J by 6 bases, with 5 bases of the junction left unmatched. In germline, CDR1 is MDHEN, CDR2 SYDVKM. DNA of the CDR3: TGTGCCAGCAGTTTGAGAGGGAGGGCCAATGAGCAGTTCTTC. Translation: CASSLRGRANEQFF.

V is TRBV18 and J is TRBJ1-1; no clear D gene. Trimming took off 1 base at V and 4 bases at J, with 10 bases between the two ends. Germline-derived CDR1 and CDR2 are KGHSH and LQKENI. The CDR3 sequence is 14 residues long. The CDR3 loop reads CASSPRGLVTEAFF. In DNA form, the CDR3 reads TGTGCCAGCTCACCACGAGGGTTGGTCACTGAAGCTTTCTTT.

In this sample, this clone turned up once. As DNA, the CDR3 is TGTGCCAGCAGCTTTTCAGGGTTGGAGACCCAGTACTTC. Translated: CASSFSGLETQYF. This sequence joins TRBV7-9 and TRBJ2-5; maybe TRBD1 (5 bases). Looked up from germline, CDR1 is SEHNR and CDR2 is FQNEAQ (reference sequence). The V end was cut by 3 bases, the J end by 5 bases, with 10 bases between. The CDR3 is 13 amino acids.